The 32 T cell receptor beta chains below come from one sample, sequenced in a study of shared clonotypes between healthy human individuals. Naive CD8 cells, CD45RO-negative and positively selected for CCR7, excluded terminally differentiated effector memory CD45RA+ cells. Sequenced by immunoSEQ multiplex PCR; TCRdb stores in-frame clones only, minus some. The data hold more than 600,000 clones, with under 95% observed a single time. Input material: naive CD8+ T cells sorted from blood. These receptors all stem from a man under 40 in good health.

Comment on this clone: A read error is possible here, since a much larger clone lies one base away. The V and J genes are TRBV28 and TRBJ1-2; no clear D. The CDR3 is 11 amino acids. V was shortened by 4 bases and J by 4 bases, with 4 bases between the two germline ends. Germline V gene sequence: CDR1 MDHEN, CDR2 SYDVKM. The CDR3 DNA follows: TGTGCCAGCAGTTACAGCTATGGCTACACCTTC. This encodes CASSYSYGYTF.

The chain is built from TRBV6-5 and TRBJ1-1, with D hard to call. V was clipped by 5 bases and J by 1 base, with 8 bases between them. The germline CDR1 and CDR2 sequences are MNHEY and SVGAGI. The CDR3 extends over 13 amino acids. CDR3 in amino acids: CASSDTENTEAFF. The CDR3 DNA reads as TGTGCCAGCAGTGACACAGAGAACACTGAAGCTTTCTTT.

This CDR3 is CASSTNREEYQETQYF. The CDR3 DNA follows: TGTGCCAGCAGCACTAACAGGGAAGAGTACCAAGAGACCCAGTACTTC. The chain has TRBV7-9 and TRBJ2-5; possible D gene TRBD1, 6 bases. The CDR3 extends over 16 amino acids. CDR1 and CDR2 (germline): SEHNR, FQNEAQ (reference sequence). Between the trimmed V and J ends, which lost 5 bases and 0 bases, there was a span of 16 bases. Full variable domain (rest looked up from reference TRBV7-9 and TRBJ2-5): DTGVSQNPRHKITKRGQNVTFRCDPISEHNRLYWYRQTLGQGPEFLTYFQNEAQLEKSRLLSDRFSAERPKGSFSTLEIQRTEQGDSAMYLCASSTNREEYQETQYFGPGTRLLVL.

This clone has more than one count but fewer than ten. The rearrangement links TRBV5-4 to TRBJ2-4, with TRBD1 matching 10 bases. This CDR3 region has 14 residues. Germline V gives CDR1 SGHNT, CDR2 YYREEE (reference sequence). V trimming: 0 bases; J trimming: 8 bases; junction bases outside the gene matches: 2. The CDR3 reads CASSLGQGADIQYF. CDR3 DNA sequence: TGTGCCAGCAGCTTGGGACAGGGGGCGGACATTCAGTACTTC.

CDR3 amino acids: CASSPATSALAKNIQYF. For the CDR3, the DNA is TGTGCCAGCTCACCGGCCACTAGCGCGCTAGCCAAAAACATTCAGTACTTC. The chain couples TRBV18 to TRBJ2-4; TRBD2 aligns across 7 bases. CDR3 length: 17 residues. Germline V gene data show CDR1 as KGHSH and CDR2 as LQKENI. Losses at the gene ends were 3 bases for V and 0 bases for J; bases not matched to a gene: 8.

The chain couples TRBV27 to TRBJ1-2; 7 bases are a match to TRBD1. Per germline, CDR1 MNHEY and CDR2 SMNVEV (reference sequence). The CDR3 has 14 residues. Trimming removed 7 bases from V and 7 bases from J; junction bases left unmatched: 12. DNA of the CDR3: TGTGCCAGCACCTCTCTGACAGGGTGGGCTGGCTACACCTTC. Translating it yields CASTSLTGWAGYTF.

This chain connects TRBV7-2 to TRBJ2-1; 7 positions match TRBD1. The CDR3 contains 18 residues. V dropped 3 bases and J dropped 1; count of bases not matched to a gene: 12. The germline V gene encodes CDR1 SGHTA and CDR2 FQGNSA. The CDR3 is CASSFHVGGEDSYNEQFF. CDR3 bases: TGTGCCAGCAGCTTTCATGTAGGGGGCGAGGATTCCTACAATGAGCAGTTCTTC.

The chain's CDR3 is CASSSLGGSASGSSYNEQFF. CDR3 coding DNA: TGTGCCAGCAGCTCCTTAGGGGGGAGCGCTAGCGGGAGTTCCTACAATGAGCAGTTCTTC. The chain couples TRBV28 to TRBJ2-1; 10 bases agree with TRBD2. The CDR3 spans 20 residues. The germline V gene encodes CDR1 MDHEN and CDR2 SYDVKM. The J segment lost 1 base and the V segment lost 6 bases, leaving 18 bases of the junction unmatched.

CDR3 sequence reads: CASSLTGNDEQYF. The DNA of the CDR3 is TGTGCCAGCAGTCTGACCGGGAATGACGAGCAGTACTTC. The chain couples TRBV6-1 to TRBJ2-7; D might be TRBD2 (5 bases). Trimming took 5 bases from V and 5 from J, leaving 13 bases between them. The germline CDR1 and CDR2 sequences are MNHNS and SASEGT. The CDR3 is 13 residues long.

V usage is TRBV2 and J usage is TRBJ1-2; unclear D gene. With 7 bases removed from V and 4 bases from J, the gap between germline ends came to 10 bases. The CDR3 runs to 12 residues. Per the germline V gene, CDR1 is SNHLY and CDR2 is FYNNEI. CDR3 sequence (DNA): TGTGCCAGCACAAGGAGGGCCTATGGCTACACCTTC. Translating it yields CASTRRAYGYTF.

The rearrangement uses TRBV10-1 and TRBJ2-1, with D maybe TRBD2 (5 bases). Trimming took off 4 bases at V and 0 bases at J, with 13 bases between the two ends. The CDR3 has 16 amino acids. CDR1 and CDR2 from the germline V gene are WNHNN and SYGVQD (reference sequence). The DNA of the CDR3 is TGCGCCAGCAGTGGGGTCGGGGTCGGCTCCTACAATGAGCAGTTCTTC. As protein: CASSGVGVGSYNEQFF.

Turning to this clone: Additional DNA sequences in this sample encode the identical CDR3. The V call is TRBV27, the J call TRBJ2-3; D might be TRBD2 (6 bases). In germline, CDR1 is MNHEY, CDR2 SMNVEV (reference sequence). Trimming stripped 5 bases from V and 2 bases from J, with 14 bases between. CDR3 length equals 15 residues. The CDR3 coding sequence is TGTGCCAGCAGTCCGCCGGGACTTGTCACAGATACGCAGTATTTT. It codes for CASSPPGLVTDTQYF.

The CDR3 loop reads CASRPARGAVDGYTF. CDR3 sequence (DNA): TGTGCCAGCAGACCTGCGCGGGGCGCGGTGGATGGCTACACCTTC. The chain recombines TRBV28 with TRBJ1-2, with a possible D match to TRBD1 (5 bases). Germline V gene sequence: CDR1 MDHEN, CDR2 SYDVKM. Between the trimmed V and J ends, which lost 6 bases and 6 bases, there was a span of 20 bases. This CDR3 has 15 amino acids.

This chain connects TRBV5-1 to TRBJ2-7, with 7 nucleotides matching TRBD1. This CDR3 is 13 amino acids long. Looked up from germline, CDR1 is SGHRS and CDR2 is YFSETQ. Losses at the gene ends were 8 bases for V and 2 bases for J; bases not matched to a gene: 7. The CDR3 DNA reads TGCGCCAGTGCCCCGGGACAGCCCTACGAGCAGTACTTC. This codes for CASAPGQPYEQYF.

This clone was counted a few times. The CDR3 loop is CASTGQDKSYGYTF. Written as DNA, the CDR3 is TGTGCCAGCACAGGACAGGATAAATCCTATGGCTACACCTTC. J is TRBJ1-2 and V is TRBV21-1; TRBD1 was called by the table and not checked on the DNA. TRBV21-1 is a pseudogene. The CDR3 runs to 14 residues.

The gene calls are TRBV27 and TRBJ2-5; possibly TRBD2 for D (5 bases). The CDR3 consists of 13 residues. Germline lookup yields CDR1 MNHEY and CDR2 SMNVEV (reference sequence). V lost 2 bases and J 5 bases, leaving 9 bases between the germline ends. The CDR3 here is CASSLTRGETQYF. CDR3 in DNA: TGTGCCAGCAGTTTAACCCGAGGGGAGACCCAGTACTTC.

V is TRBV11-3 and J is TRBJ2-1; D may be TRBD1 or TRBD2 (7 bases each). The germline CDR1 and CDR2 sequences are SGHNT and YENEEA. The CDR3 totals 14 residues. Trimming stripped 0 bases from V and 8 bases from J, with 11 bases between. CDR3 region: CASSLEGGGDEQFF. CDR3 nucleotide sequence: TGTGCCAGCAGCTTAGAGGGAGGGGGCGATGAGCAGTTCTTC.

The rearrangement joins TRBV6-5 to TRBJ2-7; D is unclear. Germline CDR1 reads MNHEY; CDR2 reads SVGAGI. Trimming left V 0 bases short and J 3 bases short, with 12 bases between. This CDR3 spans 15 amino acids. This CDR3 is CASSYSVYSGYEQYF. The CDR3, as DNA: TGTGCCAGCAGTTACTCCGTGTACTCGGGCTACGAGCAGTACTTC.

This clone has a single count. The chain is built from TRBV7-9 and TRBJ1-1; D is unresolved. The germline V gene has CDR1 SEHNR and CDR2 FQNEAQ (reference sequence). V was clipped by 5 bases and J by 2 bases, with 12 bases between them. The CDR3 runs 14 residues. The CDR3 spells CASSQQVTNTEAFF. The CDR3 bases are TGTGCCAGCAGCCAACAAGTAACAAACACTGAAGCTTTCTTT.

The J gene is TRBJ1-1, the V gene TRBV27, with no clear D. This CDR3 contains 13 residues. Germline CDR1 MNHEY, CDR2 SMNVEV (reference sequence). Trimming removed 1 base at V and 0 bases at J, with 3 bases between. This CDR3 is CASSLLLNTEAFF. As DNA, the CDR3 is TGTGCCAGCAGTTTATTGTTGAACACTGAAGCTTTCTTT.

The chain links TRBV7-8 to TRBJ2-2; perhaps TRBD1 as D (5 bases). The CDR3 is made up of 14 amino acids. Deletions cut 7 bases from V and 13 bases from J, with 22 bases between. Per the germline V gene, CDR1 is SGHVS and CDR2 is FQNEAQ. The CDR3 spells CASIHGIKQGVLFF. CDR3 in DNA: TGTGCCAGCATCCACGGCATTAAGCAGGGCGTGCTGTTTTTT.

The V call is TRBV6-5, the J call TRBJ2-1; TRBD2 agrees at 12 bases. Germline values: CDR1 MNHEY, CDR2 SVGAGI. The CDR3 spans 15 residues. Unmatched junction bases numbered 9, after V lost 5 bases and J lost 10 bases. The CDR3 reads CASSPLAGGPGEQFF. In DNA, the CDR3 is TGTGCCAGCAGTCCCCTAGCGGGAGGGCCTGGGGAGCAGTTCTTC.

The V and J genes are TRBV9 and TRBJ2-5, with a weak D call TRBD2 (7 bases). V was cut by 0 bases and J by 1 base, with 16 bases left in between. The V gene's germline CDR1 is SGDLS and CDR2 YYNGEE. The CDR3 is made up of 17 amino acids. The CDR3 here is CASSVGGGGQTQETQYF. CDR3 sequence (DNA): TGTGCCAGCAGCGTAGGCGGGGGAGGACAGACCCAAGAGACCCAGTACTTC. The full variable domain, with the rest looked up from reference TRBV9 and TRBJ2-5, is DSGVTQTPKHLITATGQRVTLRCSPRSGDLSVYWYQQSLDQGLQFLIQYYNGEERAKGNILERFSAQQFPDLHSELNLSSLELGDSALYFCASSVGGGGQTQETQYFGPGTRLLVL.

The chain links TRBV6-5 to TRBJ2-7, with TRBD2 as a possible D gene (6 bases). With 5 bases removed from V and 0 bases from J, the gap between germline ends came to 14 bases. Per germline, CDR1 MNHEY and CDR2 SVGAGI. This CDR3 is built from 15 residues. The CDR3: CASSPGTRSSYEQYF. CDR3 in DNA: TGTGCCAGCAGTCCCGGGACTCGCAGCTCCTACGAGCAGTACTTC.

V and J are TRBV11-2 and TRBJ2-5; TRBD2 matches 12 bases. Unmatched junction bases numbered 10, after V lost 6 bases and J lost 5 bases. Germline V gene sequence: CDR1 SGHAT, CDR2 FQNNGV. The CDR3 runs 16 residues. CDR3 protein: CASRGLAGTFGETQYF. The CDR3 DNA is TGTGCCAGCAGAGGACTAGCGGGGACTTTTGGGGAGACCCAGTACTTC. Looking up the rest from reference TRBV11-2 and TRBJ2-5 gives the full variable domain: EAGVAQSPRYKIIEKRQSVAFWCNPISGHATLYWYQQILGQGPKLLIQFQNNGVVDDSQLPKDRFSAERLKGVDSTLKIQPAKLEDSAVYLCASRGLAGTFGETQYFGPGTRLLVL.

The rearrangement links TRBV27 to TRBJ2-7; 14 bases align to TRBD2. J lost 5 bases, V lost 5 bases, and 8 bases had no gene match. Germline values: CDR1 MNHEY, CDR2 SMNVEV (reference sequence). The CDR3 runs 16 residues. The CDR3 DNA reads TGTGCCAGCAGTAGCGGGACTAGCGGGAGAGGAAACGAGCAGTACTTC. As protein: CASSSGTSGRGNEQYF.

The chain has TRBV6-6 and TRBJ1-1, with unresolved D. Trimming stripped 8 bases from V and 0 bases from J, with 13 bases between. Germline CDR1 is MNHNY and CDR2 is SVGAGI (reference sequence). The CDR3 is made up of 14 amino acids. CDR3 residues: CASGSLMLNTEAFF. CDR3 sequence (DNA): TGTGCCAGCGGGAGTTTGATGTTGAACACTGAAGCTTTCTTT.

The chain employs TRBV6-1 and TRBJ2-7, with TRBD1 matching 9 bases. The J segment lost 3 bases and the V segment lost 4 bases, leaving 7 bases of the junction unmatched. The germline CDR1 and CDR2 sequences are MNHNS and SASEGT. The CDR3 is 15 amino acids. The DNA for the CDR3 is TGTGCCAGCAGTGTCCGACAGGGGGATTACTACGAGCAGTACTTC. This codes for CASSVRQGDYYEQYF.

This clone was seen a single time. This chain joins TRBV7-9 and TRBJ1-1; D call uncertain. The CDR3 is 15 residues long. In germline, CDR1 is SEHNR, CDR2 FQNEAQ (reference sequence). The V and J ends lost 5 bases and 1 base respectively, with 14 bases between them. CDR3 loop: CASSPTGGTNTEAFF. The CDR3 DNA reads as TGTGCCAGCAGCCCCACCGGAGGAACGAACACTGAAGCTTTCTTT.

The V gene is TRBV21-1, the J gene TRBJ2-1; the table's D call of TRBD2 was not tested on the DNA. TRBV21-1 is a pseudogene. CDR3 size: 10 residues. In DNA form, the CDR3 reads TGTGCCAGCAGTAGTATTGAGCAGTTCTTC. Translation: CASSSIEQFF.

This sequence joins TRBV5-4 and TRBJ1-4; possible D gene TRBD1, 5 bases. Per germline, CDR1 SGHNT and CDR2 YYREEE (reference sequence). The germline V and J ends were trimmed by 2 bases and 5 bases, with 13 bases remaining between them. The CDR3 extends over 15 amino acids. CDR3 nucleotide sequence: TGTGCCAGCAGCTTAGGTGGGGCTAGGAATGAAAAACTGTTTTTT. This encodes CASSLGGARNEKLFF. Full variable domain (outside the CDR3, taken from reference TRBV5-4 and TRBJ1-4): ETGVTQSPTHLIKTRGQQVTLRCSSQSGHNTVSWYQQALGQGPQFIFQYYREEENGRGNFPPRFSGLQFPNYSSELNVNALELDDSALYLCASSLGGARNEKLFFGSGTQLSVL.

This rearrangement joins TRBV7-9 to TRBJ2-7; 9 bases fit TRBD1. V trimming: 2 bases; J trimming: 2 bases; junction bases outside the gene matches: 16. Germline assignment: CDR1 SEHNR and CDR2 FQNEAQ (reference sequence). This CDR3 has 19 amino acids. CDR3 nucleotide sequence: TGTGCCAGCAGCTTAAGACCCGGGACAGGGACTCAGCCAGCCTACGAGCAGTACTTC. It specifies CASSLRPGTGTQPAYEQYF.